This T cell receptor (beta chain) was retrieved from a study of T-cell reconstitution after alpha-beta-depleted transplantation in children. Researchers prepared the TCRbeta library using unique molecular identifiers, the study reports. TCRdb used MiXCR to reprocess the PCR reads, holding one entry per CDR3 protein. The table has some 310,000 distinct CDR3 sequences, approximately 23% seen once. The ends were cut back, 4 bases at V and 1 base at J, with 17 bases in the middle. CDR1 and CDR2 from the germline V gene are SGDLS and YYNGEE. The CDR3 runs to 16 residues. V usage is TRBV9 and J usage is TRBJ1-1; tentatively, D is TRBD1 (5 bases). The sequencing here drew on PBMCs, mostly from graft donor cells, taken 180 days after TCRalphabeta/CD19-depleted stem cell transplant. The TCR sequence derives from a male patient aged 10-17 years who had a stem cell transplant for acute lymphoblastic leukemia, so the T cells may come from the graft donor. CDR3 nucleotides: TGTGCCAGCAGCAAAGAACCCAGACAGTGGAACACTGAAGCTTTCTTT. As protein: CASSKEPRQWNTEAFF.